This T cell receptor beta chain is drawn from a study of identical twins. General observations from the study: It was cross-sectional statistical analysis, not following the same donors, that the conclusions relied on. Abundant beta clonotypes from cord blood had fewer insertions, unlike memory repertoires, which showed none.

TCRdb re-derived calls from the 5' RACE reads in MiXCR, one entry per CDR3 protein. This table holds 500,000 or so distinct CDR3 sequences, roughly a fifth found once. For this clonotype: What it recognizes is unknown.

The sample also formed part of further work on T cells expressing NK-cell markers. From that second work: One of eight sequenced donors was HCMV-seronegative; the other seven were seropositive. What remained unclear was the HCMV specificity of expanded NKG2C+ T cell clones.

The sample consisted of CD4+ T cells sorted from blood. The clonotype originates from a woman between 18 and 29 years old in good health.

The CDR3 bases are TGCAGTGCTAGAGATGCAAGGCGGGGGAACACTGAAGCTTTCTTT. Its translation: CSARDARRGNTEAFF. J is TRBJ1-1 and V is TRBV20-1; D is unclear. CDR3 length: 15 amino acids. Trimming cost V 0 bases and J 1 base, with 12 bases left between them. The germline CDR1 and CDR2 sequences are DFQATT and SNEGSKA (reference sequence).